This TCR beta chain was retrieved from a study of blood T cells in healthy people across ages. For the second PCR, which ran for about 7 to 11 cycles, a sample-barcoded 5' primer and a J-beta primer mix were used. Each CDR3 protein gets one entry after TCRdb re-called the 5' RACE reads with MiXCR. This sample yields over a million distinct CDR3 sequences, of which 59% are seen a single time; roughly 7% belongs to the top ten. Study-wide points: Long-lived donors carried more naive CD4+ cells and greater diversity than aged donors. Leaving the PBMCs unsorted stopped any conclusive comparison of naive versus antigen-experienced cells.

Trimming took 5 bases from V and 2 from J, leaving 14 bases between them. Looked up from germline, CDR1 is SGHTA and CDR2 is FQGNSA. The CDR3 has 15 residues. A word on this clonotype: Its antigen is not known.

Donors were systemically healthy Caucasian individuals from Russia aged about 6 to 95 years. Per-sample yields of isolated PBMCs were at least 6 million. The chain has TRBV7-2 and TRBJ2-3, with D possibly being TRBD1 or TRBD2 (5 bases each). The source material was blood. The clonotype comes from a man between 18 and 35 years old in good health. The CDR3 protein is CASSPRAGITDTQYF. In DNA, the CDR3 is TGTGCCAGCAGCCCGAGGGCAGGGATCACAGATACGCAGTATTTT.